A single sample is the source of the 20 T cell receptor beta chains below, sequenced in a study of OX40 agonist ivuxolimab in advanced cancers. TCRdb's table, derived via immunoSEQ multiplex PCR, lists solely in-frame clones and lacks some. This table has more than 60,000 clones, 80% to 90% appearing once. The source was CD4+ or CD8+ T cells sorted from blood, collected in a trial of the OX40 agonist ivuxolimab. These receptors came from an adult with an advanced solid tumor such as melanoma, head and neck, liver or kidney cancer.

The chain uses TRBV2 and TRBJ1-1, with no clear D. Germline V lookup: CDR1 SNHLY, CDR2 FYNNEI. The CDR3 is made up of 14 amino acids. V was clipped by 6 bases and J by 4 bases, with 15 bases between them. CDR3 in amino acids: CASSRRPEGTEAFF. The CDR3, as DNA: TGTGCCAGCAGCCGACGGCCCGAGGGCACTGAAGCTTTCTTT.

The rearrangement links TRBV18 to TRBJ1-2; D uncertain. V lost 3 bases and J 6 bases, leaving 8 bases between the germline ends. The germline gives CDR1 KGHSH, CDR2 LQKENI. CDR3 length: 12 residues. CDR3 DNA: TGTGCCAGCTCACCCCGGACCGATGGCTACACCTTC. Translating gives CASSPRTDGYTF.

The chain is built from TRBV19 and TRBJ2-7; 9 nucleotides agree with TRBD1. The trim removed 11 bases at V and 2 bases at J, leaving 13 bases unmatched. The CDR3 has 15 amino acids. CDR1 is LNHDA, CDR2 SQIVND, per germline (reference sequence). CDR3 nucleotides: TGTGCCGGCCGTTTACAGGGGGCTGATCCCTACGAGCAGTACTTC. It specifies CAGRLQGADPYEQYF. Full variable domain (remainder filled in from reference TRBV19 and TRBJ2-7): DGGITQSPKYLFRKEGQNVTLSCEQNLNHDAMYWYRQDPGQGLRLIYYSQIVNDFQKGDIAEGYSVSREKKESFPLTVTSAQKNPTAFYLCAGRLQGADPYEQYFGPGTRLTVT.

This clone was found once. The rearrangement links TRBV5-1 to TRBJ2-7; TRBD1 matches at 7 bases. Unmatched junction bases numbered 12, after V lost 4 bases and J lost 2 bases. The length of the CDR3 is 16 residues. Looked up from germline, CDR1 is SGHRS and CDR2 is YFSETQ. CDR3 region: CASSLRTGMFPYEQYF. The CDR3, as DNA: TGCGCCAGCAGCCTCCGGACAGGTATGTTCCCCTACGAGCAGTACTTC. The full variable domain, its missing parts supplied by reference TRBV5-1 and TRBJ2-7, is KAGVTQTPRYLIKTRGQQVTLSCSPISGHRSVSWYQQTPGQGLQFLFEYFSETQRNKGNFPGRFSGRQFSNSRSEMNVSTLELGDSALYLCASSLRTGMFPYEQYFGPGTRLTVT.

CDR3 region: CAITREHTDTQYF. The CDR3, as DNA: TGTGCCATCACCCGGGAGCACACAGATACGCAGTATTTT. This rearrangement joins TRBV10-3 to TRBJ2-3, with a tentative D call TRBD2 (6 bases). CDR3 length equals 13 residues. Germline CDR1 is ENHRY and CDR2 is SYGVKD. Trimming cost V 7 bases and J 2 bases, with 10 bases left between them.

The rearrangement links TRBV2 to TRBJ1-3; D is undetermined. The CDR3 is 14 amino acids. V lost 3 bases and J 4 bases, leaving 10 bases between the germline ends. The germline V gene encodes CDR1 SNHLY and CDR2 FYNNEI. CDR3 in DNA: TGTGCCAGCAGTGATCAGGTCACGGGAAACACCATATATTTT. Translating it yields CASSDQVTGNTIYF.

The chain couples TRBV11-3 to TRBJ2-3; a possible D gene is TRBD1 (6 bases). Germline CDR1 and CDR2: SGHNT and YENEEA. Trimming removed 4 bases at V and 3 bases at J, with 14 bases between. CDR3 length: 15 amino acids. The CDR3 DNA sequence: TGTGCCAGCAGCTCCGGGACACCAGTAACAGATACGCAGTATTTT. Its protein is CASSSGTPVTDTQYF.

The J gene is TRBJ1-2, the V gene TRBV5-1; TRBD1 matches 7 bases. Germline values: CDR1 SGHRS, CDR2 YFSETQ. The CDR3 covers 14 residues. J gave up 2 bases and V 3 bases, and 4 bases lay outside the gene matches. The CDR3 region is CASSSPGGNYGYTF. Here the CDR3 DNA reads TGCGCCAGCAGCTCTCCAGGGGGAAACTATGGCTACACCTTC.

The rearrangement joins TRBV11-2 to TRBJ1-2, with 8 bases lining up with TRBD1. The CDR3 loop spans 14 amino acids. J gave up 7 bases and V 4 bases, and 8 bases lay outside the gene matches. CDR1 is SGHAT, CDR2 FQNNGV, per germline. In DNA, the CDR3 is TGTGCCAGCAGCTCCTTACAGGGGGTCTCTGGCTACACCTTC. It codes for CASSSLQGVSGYTF. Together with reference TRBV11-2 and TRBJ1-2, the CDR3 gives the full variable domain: EAGVAQSPRYKIIEKRQSVAFWCNPISGHATLYWYQQILGQGPKLLIQFQNNGVVDDSQLPKDRFSAERLKGVDSTLKIQPAKLEDSAVYLCASSSLQGVSGYTFGSGTRLTVV.

The CDR3 nucleotides are TGTGCCAGCAAGGGAGCGGGAGGGCCATACGAGCAGTTCTTC. Its translation is CASKGAGGPYEQFF. The V call is TRBV6-6, the J call TRBJ2-1; the match to TRBD2 covers 10 bases. V dropped 7 bases and J dropped 10; count of bases not matched to a gene: 10. The CDR3 is 14 amino acids. CDR1 is MNHNY and CDR2 is SVGAGI in the germline V gene (reference sequence).

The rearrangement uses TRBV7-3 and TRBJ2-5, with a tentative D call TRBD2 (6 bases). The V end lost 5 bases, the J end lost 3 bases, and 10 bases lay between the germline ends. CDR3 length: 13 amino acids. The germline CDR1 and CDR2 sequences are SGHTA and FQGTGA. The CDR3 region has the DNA TGTGCCAGCAGCGGTGGACTAAAAGAGACCCAGTACTTC. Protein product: CASSGGLKETQYF. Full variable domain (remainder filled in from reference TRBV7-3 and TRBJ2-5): GAGVSQTPSNKVTEKGKYVELRCDPISGHTALYWYRQSLGQGPEFLIYFQGTGAADDSGLPNDRFFAVRPEGSVSTLKIQRTERGDSAVYLCASSGGLKETQYFGPGTRLLVL.

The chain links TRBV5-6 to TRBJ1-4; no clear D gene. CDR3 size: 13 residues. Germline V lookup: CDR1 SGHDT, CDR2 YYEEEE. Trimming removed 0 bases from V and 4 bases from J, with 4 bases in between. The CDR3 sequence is CASSLASNEKLFF. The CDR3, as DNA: TGTGCCAGCAGCTTGGCCAGTAATGAAAAACTGTTTTTT.

The CDR3 reads CASSPSSGRAYEQYF. CDR3 coding DNA: TGTGCCAGCAGTCCGTCTAGCGGGAGGGCCTACGAGCAGTACTTC. The chain joins TRBV6-5 to TRBJ2-7; 12 bases align to TRBD2. The germline CDR1 and CDR2 sequences are MNHEY and SVGAGI. The CDR3 spans 15 residues. The ends lost 5 bases at V and 2 bases at J; junction bases unmatched: 4.

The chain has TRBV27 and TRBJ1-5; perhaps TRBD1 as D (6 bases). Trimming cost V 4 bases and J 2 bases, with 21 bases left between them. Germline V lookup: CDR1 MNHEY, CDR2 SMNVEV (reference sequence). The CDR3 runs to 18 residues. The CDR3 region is CASSSSIGQTTGNQPQHF. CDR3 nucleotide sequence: TGTGCCAGCAGTTCCTCCATCGGACAGACCACAGGCAATCAGCCCCAGCATTTT.

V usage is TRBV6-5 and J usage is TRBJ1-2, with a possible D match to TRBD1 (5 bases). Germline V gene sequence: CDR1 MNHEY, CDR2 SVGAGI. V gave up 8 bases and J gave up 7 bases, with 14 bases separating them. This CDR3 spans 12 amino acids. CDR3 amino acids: CASWGGQGGYTF. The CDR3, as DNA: TGTGCCAGCTGGGGAGGCCAGGGTGGCTACACCTTC.

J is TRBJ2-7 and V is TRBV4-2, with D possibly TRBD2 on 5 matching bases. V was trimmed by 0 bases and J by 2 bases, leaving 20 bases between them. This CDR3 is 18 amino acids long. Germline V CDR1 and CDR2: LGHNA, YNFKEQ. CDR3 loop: CASSQDLMRAGLTYEQYF. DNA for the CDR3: TGTGCCAGCAGCCAAGATCTGATGCGGGCCGGGTTGACCTACGAGCAGTACTTC.

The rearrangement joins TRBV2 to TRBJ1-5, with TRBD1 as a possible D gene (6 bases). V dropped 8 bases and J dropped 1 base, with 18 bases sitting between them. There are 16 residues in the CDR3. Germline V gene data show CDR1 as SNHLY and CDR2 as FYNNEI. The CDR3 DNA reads TGTGCCAGCTCTAAGGGGGGGGCCGAGAGCAATCAGCCCCAGCATTTT. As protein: CASSKGGAESNQPQHF.

CDR3 sequence: CASSVGALGQSFIHTEAFF. The CDR3 nucleotides are TGTGCCAGCAGCGTAGGGGCGTTGGGACAGTCCTTCATACACACTGAAGCTTTCTTT. V usage is TRBV9 and J usage is TRBJ1-1, with 7 bases matching TRBD1. The J segment lost 3 bases and the V segment lost 0 bases, leaving 17 bases of the junction unmatched. In germline, CDR1 is SGDLS, CDR2 YYNGEE. CDR3 length: 19 residues.

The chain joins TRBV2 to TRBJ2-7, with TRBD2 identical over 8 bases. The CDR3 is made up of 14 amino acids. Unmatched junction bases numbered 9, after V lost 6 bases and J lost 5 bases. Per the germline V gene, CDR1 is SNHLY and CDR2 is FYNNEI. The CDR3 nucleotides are TGTGCCAGCAGGCCTGAGCGGGAGACCCACGAGCAGTACTTC. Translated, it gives CASRPERETHEQYF.

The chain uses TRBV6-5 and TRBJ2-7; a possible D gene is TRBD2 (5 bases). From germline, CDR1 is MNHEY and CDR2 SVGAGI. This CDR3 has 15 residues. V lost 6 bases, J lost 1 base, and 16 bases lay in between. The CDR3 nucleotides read TGTGCCAGCAGCTCCGGAGGCCTCGGGTCCTACGAGCAGTACTTC. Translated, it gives CASSSGGLGSYEQYF.